Listed here are 5 T cell receptor beta chains from one sample, sequenced in a study of T cell changes during pregnancy in multiple sclerosis. Assay used: immunoSEQ multiplex PCR; TCRdb lists only in-frame clones, some missing. The profile shows some 80,000 clones, approximately 93% of them singletons. The sample was CD4+ T cells from peripheral blood mononuclear cells, taken after pregnancy. The receptor set was obtained from a female donor with multiple sclerosis, enrolled in a pregnancy study.

This sequence joins TRBV6-5 and TRBJ2-7, with D perhaps TRBD2 (6 bases). The CDR3 runs to 14 residues. V gave up 0 bases and J gave up 3 bases, with 9 bases separating them. Germline V lookup: CDR1 MNHEY, CDR2 SVGAGI. In DNA form, the CDR3 reads TGTGCCAGCAGTTACTCTCGACTAGGCTACGAGCAGTACTTC. Encoded protein: CASSYSRLGYEQYF.

The chain recombines TRBV5-4 with TRBJ2-1; TRBD1 matches at 9 bases. With 0 bases clipped from V and 7 bases from J, the junction kept 8 bases outside the gene matches. The CDR3 contains 16 residues. CDR1 and CDR2 from the germline V gene are SGHNT and YYREEE (reference sequence). Written as DNA, the CDR3 is TGTGCCAGCAGCTTGGTTGCGACAGGGGGGTGGAATGAGCAGTTCTTC. Translating gives CASSLVATGGWNEQFF.

The gene calls are TRBV6-1 and TRBJ1-2; tentative D call: TRBD1 (5 bases). The germline V gene has CDR1 MNHNS and CDR2 SASEGT. The CDR3 sequence is 13 residues long. V dropped 5 bases and J dropped 2 bases, with 9 bases sitting between them. CDR3 in DNA: TGTGCCAGCAGTCTGACAGCAAACTATGGCTACACCTTC. This codes for CASSLTANYGYTF.

This chain joins TRBV7-9 and TRBJ1-2; 7 bases agree with TRBD1. V dropped 0 bases and J dropped 4; count of bases not matched to a gene: 5. CDR1 and CDR2 from the germline V gene are SEHNR and FQNEAQ (reference sequence). The CDR3 spans 15 residues. CDR3 residues: CASSLAGGGGYGYTF. The CDR3 bases are TGTGCCAGCAGCTTAGCAGGGGGCGGTGGCTATGGCTACACCTTC.

This sequence joins TRBV19 and TRBJ2-3; D ambiguous. CDR3 length equals 13 residues. The V end was cut by 9 bases, the J end by 11 bases, with 21 bases between. Germline-derived CDR1 and CDR2 are LNHDA and SQIVND (reference sequence). CDR3 loop: CASAEASPLEQYF. The CDR3 nucleotides are TGTGCCAGCGCCGAGGCCTCTCCACTTGAGCAGTATTTT.